This note documents a single T cell receptor beta chain sequence. This sample was taken from a study of blood T cell repertoires in COVID-19. The overall study: Samples came from the United States, Italy and Spain, spanning acute and convalescent COVID-19. T cells, B-cell-depleted T cells, or PBMCs supplied cDNA or gDNA.

The CDR3 sequence is 16 residues long. Trimming removed 0 bases from V and 2 bases from J; junction bases left unmatched: 7. In the original analysis: Estimated nucleated cell counts came from reference gene primer amplification. This table comes from immunoSEQ multiplex PCR, and its TCRdb copy is limited to in-frame clones, with some not included. V and J calls and clone size follow that table, whereas D and trimming were derived from the DNA. The sample has 180,000 or so clones; under 90% are singletons. The sample taken for sequencing was peripheral blood. The source is a man aged 35 to 55 with acute or convalescent COVID-19. The genes are TRBV23-1 and TRBJ2-7; 7 bases match TRBD1. TRBV23-1 is an ORF, with its function uncertain. CDR3 nucleotide sequence: TGCGCCAGCAGTCAATCCGCGGACAGGTGCACCTACGAGCAGTACTTC. Translated, it gives CASSQSADRCTYEQYF.